The clone carrying this T cell receptor (beta chain) came up once. This record comes from a study of blood T cell repertoires in COVID-19. Authors' data handling: From reference gene primer amplification, estimates of nucleated cell counts were derived. Repertoires were generated with immunoSEQ multiplex PCR, while TCRdb's copy carries only in-frame clones and drops some. D and trimming were read from the DNA, whereas the V and J calls and clone size are those reported in that table. The profile covers some 300,000 clones, with about 87% appearing a single time and 6.9% taken by the ten largest. CDR1 and CDR2 from the germline V gene are MNHNY and SVGAGI (reference sequence). Unmatched junction bases numbered 6, after V lost 2 bases and J lost 3 bases. This CDR3 spans 16 amino acids.

The sample comprised peripheral blood. This TCR was recovered from a woman aged 25 to 39 who had recovered from COVID-19. The rearrangement joins TRBV6-6 to TRBJ1-4; 7 nucleotides line up with TRBD1. DNA for the CDR3: TGTGCCAGCAGTTACCGACAGGGTAGCGCTAATGAAAAACTGTTTTTT. It specifies CASSYRQGSANEKLFF.